This entry lists 13 T cell receptor beta chains sequenced from one sample in a study of blood T cell repertoires in COVID-19. Generated by immunoSEQ multiplex PCR, the TCRdb table keeps only in-frame clones and is missing some. This sample carries over 200,000 clones, roughly 90% of them seen once, and the ten largest clones take approximately 0.8%. Sequencing input: peripheral blood. Every receptor here comes from a woman in her twenties or thirties with acute or convalescent COVID-19.

V is TRBV5-6 and J is TRBJ2-3; 7 nucleotides line up with TRBD1. V gave up 3 bases and J gave up 6 bases; unmatched junction bases: 16. The CDR3 runs 17 residues. Germline V gene lookup returns CDR1 SGHDT and CDR2 YYEEEE. CDR3 sequence reads: CASSSNRGGGRWDTQYF. CDR3 nucleotide sequence: TGTGCCAGCAGCTCCAACAGGGGTGGTGGCCGGTGGGATACGCAGTATTTT.

This chain links TRBV11-2 with TRBJ2-7, with TRBD2 matching 14 bases. The germline gives CDR1 SGHAT, CDR2 FQNNGV. The CDR3 totals 15 residues. With 6 bases clipped from V and 2 bases from J, the junction kept 3 bases outside the gene matches. In DNA form, the CDR3 reads TGTGCCAGCAGTGAGACTAGCGGGAGGGCCTACGAGCAGTACTTC. It is translated as CASSETSGRAYEQYF.

This rearrangement joins TRBV5-1 to TRBJ1-1; D is uncertain. From germline, CDR1 is SGHRS and CDR2 YFSETQ. This CDR3 has 13 residues. Trimming took 3 bases from V and 1 from J, leaving 7 bases between them. The CDR3 DNA is TGCGCCAGCAGCTCAACGGGGAACACTGAAGCTTTCTTT. It specifies CASSSTGNTEAFF. Looking up the rest from reference TRBV5-1 and TRBJ1-1 gives the full variable domain: KAGVTQTPRYLIKTRGQQVTLSCSPISGHRSVSWYQQTPGQGLQFLFEYFSETQRNKGNFPGRFSGRQFSNSRSEMNVSTLELGDSALYLCASSSTGNTEAFFGQGTRLTVV.

This clone occurred a few times. One end of the junction varies from germline; a read error may be responsible. The DNA of the CDR3 is TGTGCCAGCAGCCCCGGGGTGGGCTACAACGAGCAGTTCTTC. Protein: CASSPGVGYNEQFF. J is TRBJ2-1 and V is TRBV3-1 (or the pseudogene TRBV3-2), with D possibly matching TRBD2 (5 bases). This CDR3 is 14 amino acids long. Germline V gene data show CDR1 as LGHDT and CDR2 as YNNKEL (reference sequence).

The chain uses TRBV30 and TRBJ1-5; unclear D gene. Trimming pared 4 bases from V and 4 bases from J, leaving 5 bases between. CDR1 is GTSNPN and CDR2 is SVGIG in the germline V gene (reference sequence). This CDR3 is built from 11 residues. DNA for the CDR3: TGTGCCTGGACATTGAATCAGCCCCAGCATTTT. Protein product: CAWTLNQPQHF.

The chain has TRBV2 and TRBJ2-7; perhaps TRBD2 as D (6 bases). V was clipped by 1 base and J by 4 bases, with 17 bases between them. Germline V CDR1 and CDR2: SNHLY, FYNNEI. The CDR3 extends over 16 amino acids. The CDR3 DNA follows: TGTGCCAGCAGTGAAGTATGGGGGGTGGTCGTTTACGAGCAGTACTTC. This encodes CASSEVWGVVVYEQYF.

DNA of the CDR3: TGCAGCGTTGATAGTCTGACTGGGAATGAGCAGTTCTTC. Translated, it gives CSVDSLTGNEQFF. V gene TRBV29-1 combines with J gene TRBJ2-1; D not certain. Germline values: CDR1 SQVTM, CDR2 ANQGSEA. The CDR3 covers 13 residues. Trimming cost V 3 bases and J 7 bases, with 13 bases left between them.

The chain carries TRBV15 and TRBJ2-7; D might be TRBD2 (7 bases). This CDR3 comprises 16 residues. Germline-derived CDR1 and CDR2 are LNHNV and YYDKDF (reference sequence). V gave up 3 bases and J gave up 3 bases, with 18 bases separating them. The CDR3, as DNA: TGTGCCACCAGCAGTGGAGGGGGGGAGGACCTCTACGAGCAGTACTTC. Translating it yields CATSSGGGEDLYEQYF.

The chain is built from TRBV12-3 or TRBV12-4 and TRBJ2-5; D might be TRBD2 (5 bases). The CDR3 extends over 13 amino acids. Between the trimmed V and J ends, which lost 3 bases and 8 bases, there was a span of 13 bases. CDR3 region: CASSLGERITQYF. The CDR3 region has the DNA TGTGCCAGCAGTTTGGGAGAGAGAATTACCCAGTACTTC.

This clone turned up a few times. The chain combines TRBV4-3 with TRBJ2-6; D uncertain. Germline lookup yields CDR1 LGHNA and CDR2 YSLEER. This CDR3 has 18 amino acids. V lost 0 bases, J lost 1 base, and 13 bases lay in between. The CDR3: CASSQDYQAISGANVLTF. CDR3 sequence (DNA): TGCGCCAGCAGCCAAGATTACCAGGCGATATCTGGGGCCAACGTCCTGACTTTC.

The V and J genes are TRBV6-2 or TRBV6-3 and TRBJ1-5; the D is unclear. The V gene lost 0 bases and the J gene lost 5 bases, with 11 bases spanning the gap. Germline V gives CDR1 MNHEY, CDR2 SVGEGT. The CDR3 length is 15 residues. The CDR3 region is CASSYSGDKYQPQHF. CDR3 in DNA: TGTGCCAGCAGTTACTCAGGTGACAAATATCAGCCCCAGCATTTT.

The rearrangement joins TRBV7-9 to TRBJ2-7; TRBD1 agrees at 8 bases. With 3 bases clipped from V and 0 bases from J, the junction kept 4 bases outside the gene matches. The CDR3 is 15 amino acids. Germline CDR1 reads SEHNR; CDR2 reads FQNEAQ (reference sequence). The CDR3 nucleotides read TGTGCCAGCAGCTTTAGACAGGGGCCCTCCTACGAGCAGTACTTC. Its translation is CASSFRQGPSYEQYF.

The rearrangement uses TRBV7-2 and TRBJ2-1, with D maybe TRBD1 (5 bases). The V end lost 7 bases, the J end lost 9 bases, and 16 bases lay between the germline ends. CDR3 size: 13 residues. The germline gives CDR1 SGHTA, CDR2 FQGNSA. The DNA for the CDR3 is TGTGCCAGCACCGTATCGACAGTCACTGAGCAGTTCTTC. Its protein is CASTVSTVTEQFF.